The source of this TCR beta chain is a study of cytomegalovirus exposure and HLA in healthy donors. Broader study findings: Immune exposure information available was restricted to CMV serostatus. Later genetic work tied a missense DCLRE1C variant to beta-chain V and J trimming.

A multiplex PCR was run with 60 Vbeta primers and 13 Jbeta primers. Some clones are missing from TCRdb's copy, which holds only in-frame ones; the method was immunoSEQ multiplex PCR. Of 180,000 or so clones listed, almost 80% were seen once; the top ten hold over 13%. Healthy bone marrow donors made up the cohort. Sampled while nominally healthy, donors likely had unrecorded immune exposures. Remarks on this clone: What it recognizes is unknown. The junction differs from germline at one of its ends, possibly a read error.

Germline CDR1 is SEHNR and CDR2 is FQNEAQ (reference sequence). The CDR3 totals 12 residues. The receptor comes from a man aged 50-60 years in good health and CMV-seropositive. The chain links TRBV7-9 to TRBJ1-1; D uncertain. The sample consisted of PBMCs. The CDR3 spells CSSSLGSVEAFF. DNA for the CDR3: TGTTCCAGCAGCTTAGGTTCAGTTGAAGCTTTCTTT.